This note documents a single T cell receptor beta chain sequence. Its specificity is not known. This sample was included in a study of regulatory T cells in long-lasting Graves disease. The TCR beta library used iRepertoire HTBI primers with Arm-PCR amplification of CDR3. One entry per CDR3 protein results from TCRdb running MiXCR on the multiplex PCR reads. The table includes 200,000 to 250,000 distinct CDR3 sequences, roughly 18% detected once. Notes on the study in general: Lower TCR diversity characterized persistent Graves' patients relative to newly diagnosed patients.

The time point is: newly diagnosed GD, antithyroid drugs for less than 3 months. PBMC-extracted RNA yielded the TCR library. EDTA tubes received nine milliliters of drawn peripheral blood. The V end was cut by 4 bases, the J end by 11 bases, with 26 bases between. The CDR3 extends over 16 amino acids. The sample was also linked to a second study, of T cells in Graves' hyperthyroidism and ophthalmopathy.

The receptor was derived from a woman in her 30s with Graves disease. The chain uses TRBV12-3 or TRBV12-4 and TRBJ1-1; the D gene is possibly TRBD1 (6 bases). The sequenced sample was peripheral blood mononuclear cells (PBMCs), obtained at new diagnosis, from a patient treated with antithyroid drugs. In DNA, the CDR3 is TGTGCCAGCAGTTCAGGGGCAGGGAGTAGGACGGCACGGGCTTTCTTT. It encodes CASSSGAGSRTARAFF.